This passage covers 14 T cell receptor beta chains from one sample sequenced in a study of graft-versus-host responses after intestinal transplantation. The method was immunoSEQ multiplex PCR; TCRdb's version includes in-frame clones alone and lacks a portion of them. The sample lists about 25,000 clones, over 85% seen once, with less than 0.85% in the top ten. The material was PBMCs, obtained approximately 30 days after intestinal transplant. These receptors originate from a human patient who received an intestinal transplant, so some T cells may come from the graft donor.

V gene TRBV7-9 combines with J gene TRBJ2-2; 8 positions agree with TRBD2. CDR1 and CDR2 (germline): SEHNR, FQNEAQ (reference sequence). The J segment lost 4 bases and the V segment lost 4 bases, leaving 5 bases of the junction unmatched. The CDR3 has 15 amino acids. CDR3 protein: CASSSGTRGTGELFF. The CDR3 nucleotides read TGTGCCAGCAGCTCCGGGACTAGAGGCACCGGGGAGCTGTTTTTT. Full variable domain (missing parts from reference TRBV7-9 and TRBJ2-2): DTGVSQNPRHKITKRGQNVTFRCDPISEHNRLYWYRQTLGQGPEFLTYFQNEAQLEKSRLLSDRFSAERPKGSFSTLEIQRTEQGDSAMYLCASSSGTRGTGELFFGEGSRLTVL.

This clone was recorded once. The CDR3: CAWSPTTGSYEQYF. The CDR3, as DNA: TGTGCCTGGAGTCCAACTACAGGTTCCTACGAGCAGTACTTC. The rearrangement uses TRBV30 and TRBJ2-7; the D gene is possibly TRBD1 (5 bases). Germline V gene sequence: CDR1 GTSNPN, CDR2 SVGIG (reference sequence). The CDR3 covers 14 residues. V lost 2 bases to trimming and J lost 1 base, with 12 bases between them. The full variable domain, its missing parts supplied by reference TRBV30 and TRBJ2-7, is SQTIHQWPATLVQPVGSPLSLECTVEGTSNPNLYWYRQAAGRGLQLLFYSVGIGQISSEVPQNLSASRPQDRQFILSSKKLLLSDSGFYLCAWSPTTGSYEQYFGPGTRLTVT.

The genes are TRBV2 and TRBJ1-5; 12 nucleotides match TRBD1. The trim removed 2 bases at V and 3 bases at J, leaving 5 bases unmatched. The CDR3 has 17 amino acids. Looked up from germline, CDR1 is SNHLY and CDR2 is FYNNEI. The CDR3 loop reads CASSEFGTGGFNQPQHF. DNA of the CDR3: TGTGCCAGCAGTGAATTTGGGACAGGGGGCTTCAATCAGCCCCAGCATTTT.

This rearrangement joins TRBV19 to TRBJ1-5, with a weak D call TRBD1 (5 bases). V was trimmed by 8 bases and J by 0 bases, leaving 14 bases between them. CDR3 length equals 15 residues. Per germline, CDR1 LNHDA and CDR2 SQIVND (reference sequence). DNA of the CDR3: TGTGCCAGTGGGTGGGGGGGATATAGCAATCAGCCCCAGCATTTT. Translating gives CASGWGGYSNQPQHF.

The chain's CDR3 is CASWFGAGEQYF. The CDR3 nucleotides are TGTGCCAGCTGGTTCGGGGCGGGGGAGCAGTACTTC. The chain recombines TRBV2 with TRBJ2-7; weak D call: TRBD2 (6 bases). This CDR3 has 12 residues. Germline assignment: CDR1 SNHLY and CDR2 FYNNEI. V lost 8 bases, J lost 7 bases, and 15 bases lay in between.

CDR3 nucleotide sequence: TGTGCCAGCAGCTTGGGGCCTACAGGGGGAGATACGCAGTATTTT. Translated: CASSLGPTGGDTQYF. The V gene is TRBV5-5, the J gene TRBJ2-3; 8 nucleotides align to TRBD1. J gave up 5 bases and V 0 bases, and 5 bases lay outside the gene matches. This CDR3 is built from 15 residues. The germline gives CDR1 SGHKS, CDR2 YYEKEE (reference sequence). The full variable domain, completed using reference TRBV5-5 and TRBJ2-3, is DAGVTQSPTHLIKTRGQQVTLRCSPISGHKSVSWYQQVLGQGPQFIFQYYEKEERGRGNFPDRFSARQFPNYSSELNVNALLLGDSALYLCASSLGPTGGDTQYFGPGTRLTVL.

The rearrangement links TRBV28 to TRBJ2-5; either TRBD1 or TRBD2 may supply D (6 bases each). The end of the DNA fits TRBJ2-7 better, so the J call may be wrong. CDR1 and CDR2 (germline): MDHEN, SYDVKM. The CDR3 consists of 15 residues. DNA of the CDR3: TGTGCCAGCAGTTTGGTGGGGGGCGCCATCTACGAGCAGTACTTC. This sequence encodes CASSLVGGAIYEQYF.

The chain employs TRBV6-4 and TRBJ1-1; D gene uncertain. Trimming cost V 2 bases and J 1 base, with 14 bases left between them. CDR3 length: 16 amino acids. CDR1 and CDR2 from the germline V gene are MRHNA and SNTAGT. The CDR3 nucleotides are TGTGCCAGCAGTGACCCCTACCCCAGAAAGAACACTGAAGCTTTCTTT. Translated, it gives CASSDPYPRKNTEAFF.

The J gene is TRBJ2-5, the V gene TRBV7-2, with D perhaps given as TRBD1 or TRBD2 (6 bases each). This CDR3 spans 15 amino acids. V dropped 6 bases and J dropped 1 base, with 15 bases sitting between them. Germline CDR1 SGHTA, CDR2 FQGNSA. CDR3 bases: TGTGCCAGCAGTCATATTCGGGGGCCCCAAGAGACCCAGTACTTC. It encodes CASSHIRGPQETQYF.

This chain links TRBV19 with TRBJ2-1, with a possible D match to TRBD2 (5 bases). Germline V gene data show CDR1 as LNHDA and CDR2 as SQIVND (reference sequence). The CDR3 runs 13 residues. V dropped 1 base and J dropped 4 bases, with 5 bases sitting between them. CDR3 sequence (DNA): TGTGCCAGTAGTATAGGAGGGTACAATGAGCAGTTCTTC. It translates to CASSIGGYNEQFF. Using reference TRBV19 and TRBJ2-1 for the parts outside the CDR3, the full variable domain is DGGITQSPKYLFRKEGQNVTLSCEQNLNHDAMYWYRQDPGQGLRLIYYSQIVNDFQKGDIAEGYSVSREKKESFPLTVTSAQKNPTAFYLCASSIGGYNEQFFGPGTRLTVL.

This chain joins TRBV7-9 and TRBJ2-2; 7 bases line up with TRBD2. Looked up from germline, CDR1 is SEHNR and CDR2 is FQNEAQ (reference sequence). Losses at the gene ends were 3 bases for V and 0 bases for J; bases not matched to a gene: 1. This CDR3 has 15 residues. CDR3 sequence reads: CASSLAGANTGELFF. CDR3 sequence (DNA): TGTGCCAGCAGCTTGGCGGGAGCGAACACCGGGGAGCTGTTTTTT.

The chain uses TRBV7-9 and TRBJ2-7; D possibly corresponds to TRBD2 (5 bases). V was shortened by 1 base and J by 6 bases, with 7 bases between the two germline ends. This CDR3 has 12 residues. Germline values: CDR1 SEHNR, CDR2 FQNEAQ (reference sequence). CDR3 sequence reads: CASSLELGEQYF. CDR3 DNA sequence: TGTGCCAGCAGCTTAGAACTAGGCGAGCAGTACTTC.

The chain combines TRBV7-8 with TRBJ1-1; no clear D. V was trimmed by 0 bases and J by 8 bases, leaving 10 bases between them. Germline V gene sequence: CDR1 SGHVS, CDR2 FQNEAQ. This CDR3 spans 13 amino acids. CDR3: CASSLALWNEAFF. The CDR3 DNA follows: TGTGCCAGCAGCTTAGCCCTTTGGAACGAAGCTTTCTTT.

This chain joins TRBV6-1 and TRBJ1-1, with 8 nucleotides matching TRBD1. The ends lost 2 bases at V and 5 bases at J; junction bases unmatched: 10. Germline values: CDR1 MNHNS, CDR2 SASEGT. The CDR3 runs 16 residues. CDR3 DNA: TGTGCCAGCAGTGAAAAGGCAGGGGGCTTTGGGACTGAAGCTTTCTTT. It encodes CASSEKAGGFGTEAFF.